Here is one TCR beta chain with its context. How the authors handled the data: It was from reference gene primer amplification that nucleated cell counts were estimated. Profiling relied on immunoSEQ multiplex PCR, and the TCRdb table lists in-frame clones only, not all of them. V and J calls and clone size are those listed in that table; D and trimming were worked out from the DNA. The data show about 55,000 clones, more than 80% seen once. These data originate in a study of blood T cell repertoires in COVID-19. Whole-study context: Acute-phase and convalescent COVID-19 samples originated in the United States, Italy and Spain. T cells, B-cell-depleted T cells, or PBMCs supplied cDNA or gDNA.

Germline CDR1 is KGHSH and CDR2 is LQKENI. The CDR3 has 14 residues. V lost 3 bases and J lost 8; bases outside the gene matches: 8. The genes are TRBV18 and TRBJ1-1; 8 bases line up with TRBD1. This receptor was taken from an elderly man with acute or convalescent COVID-19. The sequencing input was peripheral blood. In DNA, the CDR3 is TGTGCCAGCTCACCTCCGGACAGGGCAAGGGAAGCTTTCTTT. This codes for CASSPPDRAREAFF.